The 18 T cell receptor beta chains listed next were all sequenced from one sample in a study of T cell responses to AZD1222 COVID-19 vaccine. The protocol was immunoSEQ multiplex PCR, while the TCRdb copy is restricted to in-frame clones and leaves out a portion. Here the sample spans tens of thousands of clones, 89% being singletons. Sample: peripheral blood, taken 28 days after the second AZD1222 dose. The receptor source for this set is an adult who received the AZD1222 COVID-19 vaccine.

The chain uses TRBV9 and TRBJ2-3; 10 nucleotides agree with TRBD1. V lost 0 bases and J lost 3; bases outside the gene matches: 4. Germline loops: CDR1 SGDLS, CDR2 YYNGEE. This CDR3 comprises 16 residues. CDR3 nucleotides: TGTGCCAGCAGCGTAGGGGACAGGGGAAGGACAGATACGCAGTATTTT. Translated: CASSVGDRGRTDTQYF.

This clone was observed once. The rearrangement links TRBV18 to TRBJ1-1; possibly TRBD1 for D (6 bases). Trimming pared 4 bases from V and 1 base from J, leaving 10 bases between. There are 14 residues in the CDR3. Germline-derived CDR1 and CDR2 are KGHSH and LQKENI. The CDR3 loop reads CASSQKQGNTEAFF. Here the CDR3 DNA reads TGTGCCAGCTCACAAAAACAGGGGAACACTGAAGCTTTCTTT.

This chain joins TRBV5-1 and TRBJ2-3; TRBD2 aligns across 11 bases. Trimming cost V 4 bases and J 6 bases; bases outside gene matches: 16. The CDR3 has 18 amino acids. Germline V gene lookup returns CDR1 SGHRS and CDR2 YFSETQ. This chain's CDR3 is CASSLGPGTSGSTDTQYF. The CDR3 DNA follows: TGCGCCAGCAGCCTTGGGCCCGGGACTAGCGGATCCACCGATACGCAGTATTTT.

This sequence joins TRBV7-2 and TRBJ1-1; no firm D call. V lost 4 bases and J lost 0, with 9 bases in between. In germline, CDR1 is SGHTA, CDR2 FQGNSA. The CDR3 is 14 residues long. The CDR3 protein is CASSSGRMNTEAFF. CDR3 nucleotides: TGTGCCAGCAGCTCCGGACGGATGAACACTGAAGCTTTCTTT.

This chain connects TRBV5-1 to TRBJ1-3, with D uncertain. Trimming stripped 7 bases from V and 2 bases from J, with 7 bases between. Germline values: CDR1 SGHRS, CDR2 YFSETQ. CDR3 length equals 12 residues. CDR3 amino acids: CASSSAGNTIYF. The CDR3 nucleotides are TGCGCCAGCTCTTCGGCTGGAAACACCATATATTTT.

This clone appeared once. The chain combines TRBV7-9 with TRBJ2-1, with a weak D call TRBD2 (5 bases). With 5 bases removed from V and 1 base from J, the gap between germline ends came to 18 bases. The CDR3 contains 17 residues. Germline CDR1 is SEHNR and CDR2 is FQNEAQ (reference sequence). The CDR3 nucleotides read TGTGCCAGCAGCCTACGACCACTAGTCGGTTCCTACAATGAGCAGTTCTTC. Encoded protein: CASSLRPLVGSYNEQFF. Full variable domain (missing parts from reference TRBV7-9 and TRBJ2-1): DTGVSQNPRHKITKRGQNVTFRCDPISEHNRLYWYRQTLGQGPEFLTYFQNEAQLEKSRLLSDRFSAERPKGSFSTLEIQRTEQGDSAMYLCASSLRPLVGSYNEQFFGPGTRLTVL.

The chain links TRBV12-3 or TRBV12-4 to TRBJ2-3; either TRBD1 or TRBD2 may fit D (5 bases each). CDR3 length: 13 residues. V was trimmed by 5 bases and J by 5 bases, leaving 11 bases between them. Written as DNA, the CDR3 is TGTGCCAGCAGTCGAGGGACGGGAGATACGCAGTATTTT. Amino acid sequence: CASSRGTGDTQYF.

CDR3 sequence (DNA): TGTGCCAGCAGCTTGAGGGGACCGAACACTGAAGCTTTCTTT. Translated: CASSLRGPNTEAFF. The chain couples TRBV5-4 to TRBJ1-1, with a possible D match to TRBD1 (5 bases). The CDR3 is made up of 14 amino acids. CDR1 and CDR2 from the germline V gene are SGHNT and YYREEE (reference sequence). Trimming took 1 base from V and 1 from J, leaving 8 bases between them.

In its sample, this clone was seen once. This sequence joins TRBV28 and TRBJ2-1; D gene unclear. This CDR3 is built from 13 residues. Germline CDR1 MDHEN, CDR2 SYDVKM. Trimming removed 3 bases from V and 6 bases from J, with 9 bases in between. In DNA form, the CDR3 reads TGTGCCAGCAGTTTCGGCAAATTCAATGAGCAGTTCTTC. Its translation is CASSFGKFNEQFF.

The gene calls are TRBV5-3 and TRBJ2-3; D gene uncertain. TRBV5-3 is identified as an open reading frame with a role that is uncertain. The CDR3 covers 15 residues. Trimming pared 1 base from V and 2 bases from J, leaving 11 bases between. CDR3 region: CARSLFGPPTDTQYF. DNA for the CDR3: TGTGCCAGAAGCTTGTTTGGGCCCCCCACAGATACGCAGTATTTT.

This clone was seen a single time. The chain combines TRBV9 with TRBJ2-7, with D perhaps being TRBD1 or TRBD2 (5 bases each). The CDR3 covers 16 residues. Trimming shortened V by 4 bases and J by 0 bases, and 17 bases separated the two germline ends. Germline assignment: CDR1 SGDLS and CDR2 YYNGEE. CDR3 DNA: TGTGCCAGCAGCCCCCGGGACGGCGAAAGCTCCTACGAGCAGTACGTC. Translating it yields CASSPRDGESSYEQYV.

The chain has TRBV4-3 and TRBJ1-2; D might be TRBD1 (6 bases). Germline CDR1 LGHNA, CDR2 YSLEER. V was cut by 0 bases and J by 4 bases, with 18 bases left in between. This CDR3 is 17 amino acids long. The CDR3 spells CASSQDSRTVSGYGYTF. Here the CDR3 DNA reads TGCGCCAGCAGCCAAGACTCGCGGACAGTAAGTGGCTATGGCTACACCTTC.

In its sample, this clone was seen a few times. The chain links TRBV6-2 or TRBV6-3 to TRBJ1-1; 7 bases are a match to TRBD1. The trim removed 5 bases at V and 2 bases at J, leaving 2 bases unmatched. The CDR3 spans 13 residues. CDR1 is MNHEY and CDR2 is SVGEGT in the germline V gene. The chain's CDR3 is CASSRDSNTEAFF. Written as DNA, the CDR3 is TGTGCCAGCAGTCGGGACAGCAACACTGAAGCTTTCTTT.

The rearrangement links TRBV5-4 to TRBJ1-1; D gene unclear. Germline assignment: CDR1 SGHNT and CDR2 YYREEE (reference sequence). Trimming cost V 5 bases and J 1 base, with 15 bases left between them. This CDR3 comprises 15 residues. The CDR3 DNA follows: TGTGCCAGCAGTTCTCTAAGCCGGGCGAACACTGAAGCTTTCTTT. Translating it yields CASSSLSRANTEAFF.

This rearrangement joins TRBV5-1 to TRBJ2-1; 10 bases are a match to TRBD1. This CDR3 has 16 residues. With 4 bases clipped from V and 5 bases from J, the junction kept 9 bases outside the gene matches. Germline V gene sequence: CDR1 SGHRS, CDR2 YFSETQ. The CDR3 region is CASSPDDRGPDNEQFF. The CDR3 DNA reads as TGCGCCAGCAGCCCAGACGACAGGGGGCCTGACAATGAGCAGTTCTTC. The full variable domain, completed using reference TRBV5-1 and TRBJ2-1, is KAGVTQTPRYLIKTRGQQVTLSCSPISGHRSVSWYQQTPGQGLQFLFEYFSETQRNKGNFPGRFSGRQFSNSRSEMNVSTLELGDSALYLCASSPDDRGPDNEQFFGPGTRLTVL.

This rearrangement joins TRBV5-1 to TRBJ2-2; D unclear. V lost 5 bases and J 2 bases, leaving 10 bases between the germline ends. CDR1 is SGHRS, CDR2 YFSETQ, per germline. The CDR3 is 14 amino acids. CDR3 DNA: TGCGCCAGCAGGAAGACTGCAAACACCGGGGAGCTGTTTTTT. Its translation is CASRKTANTGELFF.

The chain combines TRBV19 with TRBJ1-5; D is ambiguous. Germline CDR1 is LNHDA and CDR2 is SQIVND (reference sequence). The CDR3 totals 12 residues. Trimming cost V 7 bases and J 2 bases, with 6 bases left between them. CDR3 in DNA: TGTGCCAGTAAGAGGGGCAATCAGCCCCAGCATTTT. It yields the protein CASKRGNQPQHF. Full variable domain (rest looked up from reference TRBV19 and TRBJ1-5): DGGITQSPKYLFRKEGQNVTLSCEQNLNHDAMYWYRQDPGQGLRLIYYSQIVNDFQKGDIAEGYSVSREKKESFPLTVTSAQKNPTAFYLCASKRGNQPQHFGDGTRLSIL.

Here the CDR3 reads CASSFRSATTGTAFSYEQYV. The CDR3 nucleotides are TGTGCCAGCAGTTTTAGGAGCGCCACAACCGGGACAGCATTCAGCTACGAGCAGTACGTC. The chain joins TRBV28 to TRBJ2-7, with 7 bases identical to TRBD1. With V trimmed by 3 bases and J by 3 bases, 23 bases remained unmatched. The CDR3 runs to 20 residues. CDR1 MDHEN and CDR2 SYDVKM come from the germline V gene.